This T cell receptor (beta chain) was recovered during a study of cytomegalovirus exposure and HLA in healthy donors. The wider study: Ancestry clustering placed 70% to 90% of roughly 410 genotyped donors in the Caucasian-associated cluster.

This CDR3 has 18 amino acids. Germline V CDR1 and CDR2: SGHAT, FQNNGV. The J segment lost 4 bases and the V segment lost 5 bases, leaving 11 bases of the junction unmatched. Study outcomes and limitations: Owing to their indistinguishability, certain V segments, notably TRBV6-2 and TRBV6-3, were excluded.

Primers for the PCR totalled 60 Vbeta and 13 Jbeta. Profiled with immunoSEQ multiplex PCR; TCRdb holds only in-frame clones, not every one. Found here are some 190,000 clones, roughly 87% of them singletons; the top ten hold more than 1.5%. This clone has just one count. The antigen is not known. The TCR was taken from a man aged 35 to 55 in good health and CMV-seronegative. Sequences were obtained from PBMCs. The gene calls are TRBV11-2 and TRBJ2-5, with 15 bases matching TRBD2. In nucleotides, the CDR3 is TGTGCCAGCAGCGATCCGGGACTAGCGGGGGGAATTGGAGAGACCCAGTACTTC. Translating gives CASSDPGLAGGIGETQYF.